The 22 T cell receptor beta chains in this list originate from one sample, sequenced in a study of CD8 T cells in Susac syndrome. RNA was extracted with the RNeasy kit, and a quantity of about 0.45 to 1 ug was reverse transcribed using random hexamers. Via MiXCR, TCRdb re-called the immunoSEQ multiplex PCR reads, giving one row per CDR3 protein. The sample includes over 120,000 distinct CDR3 sequences, 95% of them seen just once. The sample was CD4+ T cells from PBMCs. These TCRs come from a human donor with Susac syndrome.

V gene TRBV20-1 combines with J gene TRBJ2-7; the match to TRBD2 covers 7 bases. V dropped 5 bases and J dropped 0; count of bases not matched to a gene: 7. Germline CDR1 is DFQATT and CDR2 is SNEGSKA (reference sequence). The CDR3 contains 14 residues. The CDR3 protein is CSALVGGDSYEQYF. The CDR3 bases are TGCAGTGCTTTAGTGGGAGGGGACTCCTACGAGCAGTACTTC.

The gene calls are TRBV7-2 and TRBJ2-1; D gene unclear. V was cut by 1 base and J by 14 bases, with 18 bases left in between. Per the germline V gene, CDR1 is SGHTA and CDR2 is FQGNSA. The CDR3 is 14 residues long. CDR3 sequence (DNA): TGTGCCAGCAGCTTAGTTTCCCCCGCCTCCACGGAGTTCTTC. Protein: CASSLVSPASTEFF.

This clonotype showed up just once. The chain uses TRBV5-1 and TRBJ2-7; 9 bases are shared with TRBD1. Germline CDR1 SGHRS, CDR2 YFSETQ. CDR3 length equals 18 residues. V was pared by 3 bases and J by 2 bases, with 15 bases of the junction left unmatched. The CDR3 reads CASSWGTGSFGMAYEQYF. The CDR3 DNA follows: TGCGCCAGCAGCTGGGGGACAGGGTCCTTTGGAATGGCCTACGAGCAGTACTTC.

V usage is TRBV29-1 and J usage is TRBJ2-7; possibly TRBD1 for D (5 bases). The CDR3 extends over 13 amino acids. V gave up 1 base and J gave up 2 bases, with 9 bases separating them. Germline V gene lookup returns CDR1 SQVTM and CDR2 ANQGSEA. Written as DNA, the CDR3 is TGCAGCGTTGAAGTAGACAGCACCTACGAGCAGTACTTC. Protein: CSVEVDSTYEQYF.

The genes are TRBV7-2 and TRBJ2-7; TRBD2 agrees at 11 bases. The length of the CDR3 is 14 residues. Germline CDR1 is SGHTA and CDR2 is FQGNSA. V lost 3 bases to trimming and J lost 7 bases; unmatched junction nucleotides: 5. The CDR3 is CASSLRLAGREQYF. CDR3 DNA: TGTGCCAGCAGCTTGCGACTAGCGGGAAGGGAGCAGTACTTC.

The V call is TRBV5-1, the J call TRBJ2-5, with 8 bases fitting TRBD2. Germline V gene data show CDR1 as SGHRS and CDR2 as YFSETQ. The CDR3 sequence is 16 residues long. With V trimmed by 5 bases and J by 5 bases, 14 bases remained unmatched. The DNA of the CDR3 is TGCGCCAGCAGGTCCAGCGGGAGTCTGACGGGGGAGACCCAGTACTTC. Translated: CASRSSGSLTGETQYF.

V gene TRBV25-1 combines with J gene TRBJ2-7; TRBD2 agrees at 8 bases. The germline V gene encodes CDR1 MGHDK and CDR2 SYGVNS. The trim removed 3 bases at V and 4 bases at J, leaving 8 bases unmatched. This CDR3 is 15 amino acids long. The CDR3 spells CASSEQAGVPYEQYF. The CDR3 DNA reads TGTGCCAGCAGTGAGCAAGCGGGAGTCCCTTACGAGCAGTACTTC.

This clonotype was detected once. The chain uses TRBV27 and TRBJ2-7, with D unresolved. CDR3 length: 13 residues. The V end lost 2 bases, the J end lost 4 bases, and 9 bases lay between the germline ends. The germline gives CDR1 MNHEY, CDR2 SMNVEV (reference sequence). The DNA of the CDR3 is TGTGCCAGCAGTTTAGAGCGAAGATACGAGCAGTACTTC. It yields the protein CASSLERRYEQYF.

The chain combines TRBV20-1 with TRBJ1-5, with no clear D. The germline gives CDR1 DFQATT, CDR2 SNEGSKA (reference sequence). V lost 2 bases to trimming and J lost 5 bases, with 10 bases between them. This CDR3 is built from 13 residues. This chain's CDR3 is CSARTRSDQPQHF. The CDR3 DNA sequence: TGCAGTGCTAGAACCAGGAGTGATCAGCCCCAGCATTTT.

The chain is built from TRBV6-1 and TRBJ1-1, with D perhaps matching TRBD1 (5 bases). In germline, CDR1 is MNHNS, CDR2 SASEGT. V lost 0 bases and J lost 5, with 7 bases in between. The CDR3 has 13 residues. The chain's CDR3 is CASSEAGGTEAFF. CDR3 coding DNA: TGTGCCAGCAGTGAAGCGGGGGGAACTGAAGCTTTCTTT.

The chain carries TRBV20-1 and TRBJ2-1, with 9 positions matching TRBD2. V lost 3 bases and J lost 0; bases outside the gene matches: 6. Germline V gives CDR1 DFQATT, CDR2 SNEGSKA (reference sequence). The CDR3 covers 16 residues. CDR3 in amino acids: CSARGQTSGSYNEQFF. In DNA form, the CDR3 reads TGCAGTGCTAGGGGACAGACTAGCGGCTCCTACAATGAGCAGTTCTTC.

The chain recombines TRBV18 with TRBJ2-2; D uncertain. Germline-derived CDR1 and CDR2 are KGHSH and LQKENI. The CDR3 spans 11 residues. V shed 5 bases and J shed 6 bases, with 4 bases lying between them. CDR3 nucleotides: TGTGCCAGCTCATACGCCGGGGAGCTGTTTTTT. Translating it yields CASSYAGELFF.

The rearrangement links TRBV27 to TRBJ1-1, with a possible D match to TRBD1 (5 bases). This CDR3 contains 13 residues. From germline, CDR1 is MNHEY and CDR2 SMNVEV (reference sequence). V was cut by 6 bases and J by 3 bases, with 11 bases left in between. CDR3 sequence: CASRRQTDTEAFF. In DNA, the CDR3 is TGTGCCAGCAGAAGACAGACTGACACTGAAGCTTTCTTT.

The chain carries TRBV20-1 and TRBJ2-1; maybe TRBD1 (6 bases). The CDR3 length is 13 residues. V shed 0 bases and J shed 5 bases, with 8 bases lying between them. The V gene's germline CDR1 is DFQATT and CDR2 SNEGSKA (reference sequence). Here the CDR3 DNA reads TGCAGTGCTAGAGAGGACAGTGACAATGAGCAGTTCTTC. Translated: CSAREDSDNEQFF.

The chain recombines TRBV29-1 with TRBJ2-1; D may be TRBD1 (6 bases). The CDR3 contains 18 residues. Germline values: CDR1 SQVTM, CDR2 ANQGSEA. The germline V and J ends were trimmed by 0 bases and 2 bases, with 20 bases remaining between them. This CDR3 reads CSVEDGQLLIGTYNEQFF. The CDR3 region has the DNA TGCAGCGTTGAAGATGGACAGTTACTAATTGGGACCTACAATGAGCAGTTCTTC.

The chain's CDR3 is CASSYRSNEQFF. As DNA, the CDR3 is TGTGCCAGCAGCTACCGAAGCAATGAGCAGTTCTTC. The J gene is TRBJ2-1, the V gene TRBV6-2 or TRBV6-3; D is ambiguous. Germline V gene sequence: CDR1 MNHEY, CDR2 SVGEGT. This CDR3 has 12 amino acids. V was shortened by 6 bases and J by 6 bases, with 9 bases between the two germline ends.

The chain carries TRBV7-2 and TRBJ2-5; 10 bases are a match to TRBD1. The ends lost 5 bases at V and 5 bases at J; junction bases unmatched: 8. Germline CDR1 reads SGHTA; CDR2 reads FQGNSA. This CDR3 contains 15 residues. CDR3 residues: CASSDWTGGWETQYF. The CDR3 DNA reads TGTGCCAGCAGCGACTGGACAGGGGGGTGGGAGACCCAGTACTTC.

The genes are TRBV3-1 and TRBJ2-1; a possible D gene is TRBD1 (6 bases). Between the trimmed V and J ends, which lost 1 base and 4 bases, there was a span of 14 bases. The CDR3 spans 16 residues. The V gene's germline CDR1 is LGHDT and CDR2 YNNKEL (reference sequence). CDR3 in DNA: TGTGCCAGCAGCCAAGTGCCGACAGGAGCATACAATGAGCAGTTCTTC. Translating gives CASSQVPTGAYNEQFF.

The rearrangement uses TRBV12-5 and TRBJ1-2; possible D gene TRBD1, 5 bases. V lost 0 bases to trimming and J lost 2 bases, with 13 bases between them. CDR1 and CDR2 from the germline V gene are LGHNT and FRNRAP. The CDR3 length is 16 residues. CDR3 region: CASGLVDGAPNYGYTF. The CDR3 DNA reads TGTGCTAGTGGTTTGGTAGACGGGGCCCCCAACTATGGCTACACCTTC.

The V call is TRBV5-5, the J call TRBJ2-7; a possible D gene is TRBD2 (6 bases). V lost 6 bases, J lost 3 bases, and 16 bases lay in between. The germline gives CDR1 SGHKS, CDR2 YYEKEE (reference sequence). The CDR3 is 14 amino acids. The CDR3 sequence is CASTWGGGIYEQYF. DNA of the CDR3: TGTGCCAGCACTTGGGGTGGAGGGATCTACGAGCAGTACTTC.

The table lists this clonotype with a few counts. The chain is built from TRBV18 and TRBJ1-1; a weak D match, TRBD1 (5 bases). The CDR3 runs 13 residues. V shed 6 bases and J shed 1 base, with 9 bases lying between them. Germline assignment: CDR1 KGHSH and CDR2 LQKENI. For the CDR3, the DNA is TGTGCCAGCTCTCCCGGACAGAACACTGAAGCTTTCTTT. Translated: CASSPGQNTEAFF.

The chain employs TRBV9 and TRBJ2-1; weak D call: TRBD1 (5 bases). V was pared by 3 bases and J by 7 bases, with 11 bases between. The CDR3 sequence is 13 residues long. Per the germline V gene, CDR1 is SGDLS and CDR2 is YYNGEE. CDR3 in amino acids: CASSGPTGNEQFF. CDR3 DNA sequence: TGTGCCAGCAGCGGACCAACAGGTAATGAGCAGTTCTTC.